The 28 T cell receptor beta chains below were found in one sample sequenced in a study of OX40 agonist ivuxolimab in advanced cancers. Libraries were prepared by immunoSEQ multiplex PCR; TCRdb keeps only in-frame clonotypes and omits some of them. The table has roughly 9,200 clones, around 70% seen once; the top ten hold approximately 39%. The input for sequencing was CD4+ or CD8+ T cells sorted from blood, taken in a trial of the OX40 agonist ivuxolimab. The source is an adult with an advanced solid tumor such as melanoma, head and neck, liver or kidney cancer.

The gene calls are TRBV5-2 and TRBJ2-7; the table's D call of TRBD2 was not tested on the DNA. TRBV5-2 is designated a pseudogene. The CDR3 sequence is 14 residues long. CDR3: CASSPQASGYEQYF. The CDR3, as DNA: TGTGCCAGCAGCCCCCAGGCTAGCGGCTACGAGCAGTACTTC.

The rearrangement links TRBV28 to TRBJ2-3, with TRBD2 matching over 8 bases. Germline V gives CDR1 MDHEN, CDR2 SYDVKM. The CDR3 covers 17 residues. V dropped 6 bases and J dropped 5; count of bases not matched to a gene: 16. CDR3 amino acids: CASSPGVTGGQIDTQYF. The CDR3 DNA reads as TGTGCCAGCAGCCCAGGGGTAACGGGAGGGCAGATAGATACGCAGTATTTT.

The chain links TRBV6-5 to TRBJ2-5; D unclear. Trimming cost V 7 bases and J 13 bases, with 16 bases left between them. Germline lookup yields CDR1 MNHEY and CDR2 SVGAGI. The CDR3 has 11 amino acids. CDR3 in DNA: TGTGCCAGCACAGTCCCTCGAGCAGTGTACTTC. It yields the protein CASTVPRAVYF.

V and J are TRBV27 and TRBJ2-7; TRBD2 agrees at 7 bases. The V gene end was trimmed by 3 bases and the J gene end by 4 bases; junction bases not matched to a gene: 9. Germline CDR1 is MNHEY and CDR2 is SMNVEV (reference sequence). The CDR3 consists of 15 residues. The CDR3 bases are TGTGCCAGCAGTTTCCGGGGCGGGAGCCGGTACGAGCAGTACTTC. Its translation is CASSFRGGSRYEQYF.

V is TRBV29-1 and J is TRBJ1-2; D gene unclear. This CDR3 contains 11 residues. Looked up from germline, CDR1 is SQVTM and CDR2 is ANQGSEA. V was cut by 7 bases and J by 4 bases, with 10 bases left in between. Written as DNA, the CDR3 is TGCAGCGACGCCCACACCTATGGCTACACCTTC. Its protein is CSDAHTYGYTF. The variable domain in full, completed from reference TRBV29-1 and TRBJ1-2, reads SAVISQKPSRDICQRGTSLTIQCQVDSQVTMMFWYRQQPGQSLTLIATANQGSEATYESGFVIDKFPISRPNLTFSTLTVSNMSPEDSSIYLCSDAHTYGYTFGSGTRLTVV.

The CDR3 DNA sequence: TGTGCCAGCAGCTCTAGGGGCGGCTCCTACGAGCAGTACTTC. This gives the protein CASSSRGGSYEQYF. This chain links TRBV11-2 with TRBJ2-7; TRBD1 might be the D (5 bases). The CDR3 has 14 amino acids. V lost 4 bases and J 0 bases, leaving 10 bases between the germline ends. Germline V gene data show CDR1 as SGHAT and CDR2 as FQNNGV.

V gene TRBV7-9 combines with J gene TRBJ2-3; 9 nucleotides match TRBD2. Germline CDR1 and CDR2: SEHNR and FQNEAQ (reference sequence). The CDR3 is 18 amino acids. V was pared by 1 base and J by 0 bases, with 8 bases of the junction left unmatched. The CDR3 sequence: CASSLGWREGLSTDTQYF. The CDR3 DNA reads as TGTGCCAGCAGCTTAGGTTGGCGGGAGGGCCTCAGCACAGATACGCAGTATTTT.

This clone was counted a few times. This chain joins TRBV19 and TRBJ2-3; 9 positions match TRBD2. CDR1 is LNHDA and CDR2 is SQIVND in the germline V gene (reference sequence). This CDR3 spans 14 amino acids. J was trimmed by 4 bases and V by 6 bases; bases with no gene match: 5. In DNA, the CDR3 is TGTGCCAGTAGCCCACTAGCGGGTGCAGATACGCAGTATTTT. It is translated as CASSPLAGADTQYF. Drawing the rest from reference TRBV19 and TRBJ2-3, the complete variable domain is DGGITQSPKYLFRKEGQNVTLSCEQNLNHDAMYWYRQDPGQGLRLIYYSQIVNDFQKGDIAEGYSVSREKKESFPLTVTSAQKNPTAFYLCASSPLAGADTQYFGPGTRLTVL.

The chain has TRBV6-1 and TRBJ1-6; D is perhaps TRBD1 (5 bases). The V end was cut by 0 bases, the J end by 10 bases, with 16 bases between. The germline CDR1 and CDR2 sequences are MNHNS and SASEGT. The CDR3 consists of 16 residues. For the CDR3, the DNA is TGTGCCAGCAGTGAAGCCATCGGGGGATTATACTCACCCCTCCACTTT. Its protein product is CASSEAIGGLYSPLHF.

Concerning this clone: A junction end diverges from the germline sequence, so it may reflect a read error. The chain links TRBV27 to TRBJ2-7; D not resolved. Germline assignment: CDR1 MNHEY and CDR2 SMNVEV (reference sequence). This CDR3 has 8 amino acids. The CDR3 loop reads CASNPDAF. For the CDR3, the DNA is TGTGCCAGCAACCCAGACGCCTTC.

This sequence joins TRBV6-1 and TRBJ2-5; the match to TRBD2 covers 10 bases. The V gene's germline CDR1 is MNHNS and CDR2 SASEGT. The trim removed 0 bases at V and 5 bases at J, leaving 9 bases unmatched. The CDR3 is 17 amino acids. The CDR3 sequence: CASSEALSSGSGETQYF. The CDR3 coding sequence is TGTGCCAGCAGTGAAGCGCTTTCTAGCGGGAGTGGGGAGACCCAGTACTTC.

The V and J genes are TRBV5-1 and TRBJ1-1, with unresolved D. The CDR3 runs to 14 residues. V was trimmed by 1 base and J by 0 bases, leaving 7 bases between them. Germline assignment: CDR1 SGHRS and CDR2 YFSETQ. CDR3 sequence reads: CASSLLRMNTEAFF. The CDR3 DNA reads TGCGCCAGCAGCTTGCTAAGAATGAACACTGAAGCTTTCTTT. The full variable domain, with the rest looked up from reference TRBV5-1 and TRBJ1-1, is KAGVTQTPRYLIKTRGQQVTLSCSPISGHRSVSWYQQTPGQGLQFLFEYFSETQRNKGNFPGRFSGRQFSNSRSEMNVSTLELGDSALYLCASSLLRMNTEAFFGQGTRLTVV.

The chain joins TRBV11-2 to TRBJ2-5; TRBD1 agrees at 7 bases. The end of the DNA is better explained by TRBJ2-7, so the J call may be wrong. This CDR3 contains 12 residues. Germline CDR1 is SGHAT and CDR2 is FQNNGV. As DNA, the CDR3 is TGTGCCAGCAGCGCAGGGGGCTACGAGCAGTACTTC. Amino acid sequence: CASSAGGYEQYF.

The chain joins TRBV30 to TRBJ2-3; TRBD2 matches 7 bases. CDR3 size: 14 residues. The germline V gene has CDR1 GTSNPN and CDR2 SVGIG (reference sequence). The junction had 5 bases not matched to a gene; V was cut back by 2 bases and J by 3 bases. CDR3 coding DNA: TGTGCCTGGAGTCCTTCACTAGCGACAGATACGCAGTATTTT. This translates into CAWSPSLATDTQYF. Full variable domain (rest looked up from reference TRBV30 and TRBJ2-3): SQTIHQWPATLVQPVGSPLSLECTVEGTSNPNLYWYRQAAGRGLQLLFYSVGIGQISSEVPQNLSASRPQDRQFILSSKKLLLSDSGFYLCAWSPSLATDTQYFGPGTRLTVL.

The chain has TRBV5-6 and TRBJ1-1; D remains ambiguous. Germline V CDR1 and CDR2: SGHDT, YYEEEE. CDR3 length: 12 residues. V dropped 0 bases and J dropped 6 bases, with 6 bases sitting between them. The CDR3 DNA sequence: TGTGCCAGCAGCTTGGCCAATGCTGAAGCTTTCTTT. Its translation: CASSLANAEAFF.

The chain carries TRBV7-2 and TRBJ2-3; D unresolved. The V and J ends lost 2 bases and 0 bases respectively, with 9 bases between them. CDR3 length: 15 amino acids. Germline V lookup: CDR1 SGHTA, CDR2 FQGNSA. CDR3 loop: CASSLTFSSTDTQYF. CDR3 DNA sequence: TGTGCCAGCAGCTTAACCTTTTCAAGCACAGATACGCAGTATTTT.

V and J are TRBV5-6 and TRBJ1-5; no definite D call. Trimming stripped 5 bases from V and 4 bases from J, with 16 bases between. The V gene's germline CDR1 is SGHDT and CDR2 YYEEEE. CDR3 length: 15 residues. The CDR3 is CASRSIKSWNQPQHF. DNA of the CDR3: TGTGCCAGCAGGTCCATCAAAAGTTGGAATCAGCCCCAGCATTTT.

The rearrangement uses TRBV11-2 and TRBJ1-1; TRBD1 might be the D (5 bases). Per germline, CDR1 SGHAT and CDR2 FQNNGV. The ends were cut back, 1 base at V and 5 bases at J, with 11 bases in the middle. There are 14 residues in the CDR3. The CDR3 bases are TGTGCCAGCAGCTTAGGTGGCAGGGCAACTGAAGCTTTCTTT. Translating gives CASSLGGRATEAFF.

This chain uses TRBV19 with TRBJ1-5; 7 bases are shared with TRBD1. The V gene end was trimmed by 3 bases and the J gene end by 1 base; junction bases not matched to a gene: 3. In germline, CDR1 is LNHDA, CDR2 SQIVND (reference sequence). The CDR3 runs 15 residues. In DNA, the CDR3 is TGTGCCAGTAGTATGGGACAGAGAAGCAATCAGCCCCAGCATTTT. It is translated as CASSMGQRSNQPQHF.

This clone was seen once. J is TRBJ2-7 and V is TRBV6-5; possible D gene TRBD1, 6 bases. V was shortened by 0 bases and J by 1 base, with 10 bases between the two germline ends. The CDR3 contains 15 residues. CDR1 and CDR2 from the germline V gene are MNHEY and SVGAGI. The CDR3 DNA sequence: TGTGCCAGCAGTTACTCGGGGGCAGGGTCCTACGAGCAGTACTTC. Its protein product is CASSYSGAGSYEQYF.

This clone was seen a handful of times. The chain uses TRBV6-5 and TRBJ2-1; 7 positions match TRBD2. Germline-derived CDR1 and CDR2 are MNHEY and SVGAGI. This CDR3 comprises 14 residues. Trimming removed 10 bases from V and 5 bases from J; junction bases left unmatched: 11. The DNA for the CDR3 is TGTGCCACCACACTAGCGAGCAGTGACAATGAGCAGTTCTTC. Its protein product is CATTLASSDNEQFF.

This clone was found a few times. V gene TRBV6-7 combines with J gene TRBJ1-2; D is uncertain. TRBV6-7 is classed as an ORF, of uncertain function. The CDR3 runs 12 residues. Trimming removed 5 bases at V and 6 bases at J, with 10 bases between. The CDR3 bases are TGTGCCAGCAGTGATGGCGGGGATGGCTACACCTTC. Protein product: CASSDGGDGYTF.

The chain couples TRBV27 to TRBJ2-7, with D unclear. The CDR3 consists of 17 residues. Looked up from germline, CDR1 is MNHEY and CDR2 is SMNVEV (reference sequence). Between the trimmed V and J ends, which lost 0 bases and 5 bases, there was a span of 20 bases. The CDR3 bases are TGTGCCAGCAGTTTATCGAGCGCAGTCACTTTTTTGAACGAGCAGTACTTC. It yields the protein CASSLSSAVTFLNEQYF.

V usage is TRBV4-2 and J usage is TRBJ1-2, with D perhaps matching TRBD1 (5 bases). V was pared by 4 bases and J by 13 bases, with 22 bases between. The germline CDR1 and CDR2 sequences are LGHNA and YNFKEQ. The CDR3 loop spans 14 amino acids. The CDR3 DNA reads TGTGCCAGCAGCCTCGGCACTCCCCCTCGAGGGGTCACCTTC. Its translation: CASSLGTPPRGVTF.

As DNA, the CDR3 is TGCGCCAGCAGCCCCTTAGCGGGAGGTAATCATGAGCAGTTCTTC. This gives the protein CASSPLAGGNHEQFF. The chain joins TRBV4-1 to TRBJ2-1, with 10 nucleotides matching TRBD2. V lost 4 bases, J lost 8 bases, and 8 bases stayed unmatched. This CDR3 is 15 amino acids long. Per the germline V gene, CDR1 is MGHRA and CDR2 is YSYEKL.

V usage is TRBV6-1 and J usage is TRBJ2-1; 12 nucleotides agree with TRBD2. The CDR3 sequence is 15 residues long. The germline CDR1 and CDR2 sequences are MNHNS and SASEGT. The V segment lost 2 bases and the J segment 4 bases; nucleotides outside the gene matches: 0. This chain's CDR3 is CASSELAGGYNEQFF. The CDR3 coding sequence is TGTGCCAGCAGTGAACTAGCGGGAGGGTACAATGAGCAGTTCTTC.

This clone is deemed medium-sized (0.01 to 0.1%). The CDR3 DNA sequence: TGTGCCAGCAGTTTATATGCGGGGGGAGACTATGGCTACACCTTC. It yields the protein CASSLYAGGDYGYTF. The rearrangement uses TRBV27 and TRBJ1-2, with a tentative D call TRBD1 (5 bases). The CDR3 contains 15 residues. Between the trimmed V and J ends, which lost 1 base and 3 bases, there was a span of 12 bases. In germline, CDR1 is MNHEY, CDR2 SMNVEV (reference sequence).

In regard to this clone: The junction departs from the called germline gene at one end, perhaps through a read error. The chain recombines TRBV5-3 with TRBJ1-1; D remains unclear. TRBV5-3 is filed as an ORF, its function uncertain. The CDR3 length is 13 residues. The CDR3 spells CASSFPQNTEAFF. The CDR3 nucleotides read TGTGCCAGCAGCTTCCCCCAGAACACTGAAGCTTTCTTT.